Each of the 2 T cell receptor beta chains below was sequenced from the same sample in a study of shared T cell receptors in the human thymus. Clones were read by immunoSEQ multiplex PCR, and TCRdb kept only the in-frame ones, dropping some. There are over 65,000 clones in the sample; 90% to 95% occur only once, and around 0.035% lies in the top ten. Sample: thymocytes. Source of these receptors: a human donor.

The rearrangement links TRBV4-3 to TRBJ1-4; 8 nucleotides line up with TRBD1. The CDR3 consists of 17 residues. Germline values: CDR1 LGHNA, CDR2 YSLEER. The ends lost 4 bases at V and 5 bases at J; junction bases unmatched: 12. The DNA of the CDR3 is TGCGCCAGCAGCCCGGGACAGGCAGCGGGGGGAAATGAAAAACTGTTTTTT. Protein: CASSPGQAAGGNEKLFF.

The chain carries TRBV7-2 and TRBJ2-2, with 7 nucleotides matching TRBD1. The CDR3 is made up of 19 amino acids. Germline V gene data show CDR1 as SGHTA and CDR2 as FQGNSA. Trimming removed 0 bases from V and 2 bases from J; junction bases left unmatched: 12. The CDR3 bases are TGTGCCAGCAGCTTAGCTGGAGGACAGGCCAATTATAACACCGGGGAGCTGTTTTTT. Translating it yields CASSLAGGQANYNTGELFF.